Below, 16 T cell receptor beta chains from the same sample are listed, as sequenced in a study of glioma-infiltrating T cells after dendritic cell vaccination. Here immunoSEQ multiplex PCR was the method, and the copy in TCRdb shows in-frame clones only, minus some. Of around 78,000 clones listed, 75% to 90% were seen once; the top ten hold more than 8%. Time point described: after dendritic cell vaccination, including at tumor progression/relapse. The sequencing used blood, collected after dendritic cell vaccination. The receptors come from a human donor with glioblastoma.

This clone was seen just once. The chain combines TRBV7-6 with TRBJ2-6; 8 positions agree with TRBD2. Germline-derived CDR1 and CDR2 are SGHVS and FNYEAQ. After removal of 7 bases from V and 0 bases from J, the junction contained 8 bases not matched to a gene. The CDR3 spans 17 residues. CDR3 protein: CASTPGGAGSGANVLTF. In DNA form, the CDR3 reads TGTGCCAGCACCCCCGGGGGGGCCGGCTCTGGGGCCAACGTCCTGACTTTC. The whole variable domain, filled in from reference TRBV7-6 and TRBJ2-6, reads GAGVSQSPRYKVTKRGQDVALRCDPISGHVSLYWYRQALGQGPEFLTYFNYEAQQDKSGLPNDRFSAERPEGSISTLTIQRTEQRDSAMYRCASTPGGAGSGANVLTFGAGSRLTVL.

The chain's CDR3 is CASSEGTGRDTQYF. The CDR3 coding sequence is TGTGCCAGCAGCGAGGGGACAGGGAGAGATACGCAGTATTTT. The chain uses TRBV14 and TRBJ2-3; 9 bases fit TRBD1. J was trimmed by 5 bases and V by 5 bases; bases with no gene match: 5. CDR1 is SGHDN and CDR2 is FVKESK in the germline V gene. This CDR3 region has 14 residues.

The gene calls are TRBV4-1 and TRBJ1-5, with D possibly being TRBD1 (6 bases). There are 19 residues in the CDR3. Germline V lookup: CDR1 MGHRA, CDR2 YSYEKL. V shed 0 bases and J shed 1 base, with 19 bases lying between them. CDR3 residues: CASSQERGQTGSSNQPQHF. Here the CDR3 DNA reads TGCGCCAGCAGCCAAGAACGGGGACAAACAGGGTCGAGCAATCAGCCCCAGCATTTT.

V usage is TRBV14 and J usage is TRBJ2-7; 8 bases align to TRBD2. CDR3 length: 14 amino acids. Germline V gene sequence: CDR1 SGHDN, CDR2 FVKESK. The V segment lost 5 bases and the J segment 0 bases; nucleotides outside the gene matches: 3. In nucleotides, the CDR3 is TGTGCCAGCAGCAAACTAGCGGACTCCTACGAGCAGTACTTC. This encodes CASSKLADSYEQYF.

The chain recombines TRBV7-2 with TRBJ1-2; D is unresolved. The CDR3 length is 14 residues. V lost 1 base and J lost 4, with 10 bases in between. CDR1 and CDR2 from the germline V gene are SGHTA and FQGNSA. The CDR3 nucleotides read TGTGCCAGCAGCTTAGGTCCCAGGTCCTATGGCTACACCTTC. Protein: CASSLGPRSYGYTF.

The CDR3 nucleotides are TGTGCAAGTCGTAGCGGCAGGGGGAAGAGGATCGCCGGGGAGCTGTTTTTT. Amino acid sequence: CASRSGRGKRIAGELFF. This sequence joins TRBV12-2 and TRBJ2-2; the table's D call of TRBD1 was not tested on the DNA. TRBV12-2 corresponds to a pseudogene. CDR3 size: 17 residues.

The rearrangement joins TRBV5-1 to TRBJ2-4, with TRBD1 identical over 8 bases. The CDR3 length is 14 residues. The junction had 6 bases not matched to a gene; V was cut back by 4 bases and J by 6 bases. Germline V gene lookup returns CDR1 SGHRS and CDR2 YFSETQ. The CDR3 bases are TGCGCCAGCAGCCAAATTCAGGGGGCAAACATTCAGTACTTC. Its translation is CASSQIQGANIQYF.

This clone has only one observation. The rearrangement uses TRBV19 and TRBJ2-3, with 9 bases lining up with TRBD1. Trimming at V came to 4 bases and at J to 4 bases, leaving 9 bases not matched to a gene. The CDR3 totals 16 residues. Germline assignment: CDR1 LNHDA and CDR2 SQIVND (reference sequence). CDR3 region: CASSTNPGQGADTQYF. DNA for the CDR3: TGTGCCAGTAGTACCAATCCGGGACAGGGTGCAGATACGCAGTATTTT.

The chain combines TRBV12-5 with TRBJ1-1; a possible D gene is TRBD1 (5 bases). V gave up 3 bases and J gave up 0 bases, with 17 bases separating them. This CDR3 is 17 amino acids long. The germline V gene encodes CDR1 LGHNT and CDR2 FRNRAP. In nucleotides, the CDR3 is TGTGCTAGTGGTTTAACGTCGACCCCACAGGTGAACACTGAAGCTTTCTTT. Protein product: CASGLTSTPQVNTEAFF.

This CDR3 is CASSLGAGGGQPQHF. CDR3 in DNA: TGTGCCAGCAGCTTAGGGGCAGGGGGCGGTCAGCCCCAGCATTTT. The V call is TRBV7-2, the J call TRBJ1-5, with 8 bases that match TRBD1. Germline assignment: CDR1 SGHTA and CDR2 FQGNSA. The CDR3 sequence is 15 residues long. The V segment lost 1 base and the J segment 6 bases; nucleotides outside the gene matches: 5.

This rearrangement joins TRBV25-1 to TRBJ2-5, with 7 bases lining up with TRBD1. With V trimmed by 4 bases and J by 1 base, 9 bases remained unmatched. Germline lookup yields CDR1 MGHDK and CDR2 SYGVNS. This CDR3 region has 16 residues. CDR3 nucleotides: TGTGCCAGCAGTGGACGACAGGGTGGTCTCCAAGAGACCCAGTACTTC. Protein: CASSGRQGGLQETQYF.

This clone appeared once. The genes are TRBV7-9 and TRBJ1-2; no reliable D call. Trimming pared 5 bases from V and 0 bases from J, leaving 4 bases between. Germline V gives CDR1 SEHNR, CDR2 FQNEAQ (reference sequence). This CDR3 region has 12 residues. The CDR3 bases are TGTGCCAGCAGCCCGTCTAACTATGGCTACACCTTC. As protein: CASSPSNYGYTF.

The chain uses TRBV5-1 and TRBJ2-3; the match to TRBD1 covers 10 bases. V was clipped by 0 bases and J by 0 bases; unmatched bases: 1. Germline assignment: CDR1 SGHRS and CDR2 YFSETQ. CDR3 length: 16 amino acids. For the CDR3, the DNA is TGCGCCAGCAGCTTGGGGGGACAGGGGAGCACAGATACGCAGTATTTT. This codes for CASSLGGQGSTDTQYF. Supplemented by reference TRBV5-1 and TRBJ2-3, the full variable domain reads KAGVTQTPRYLIKTRGQQVTLSCSPISGHRSVSWYQQTPGQGLQFLFEYFSETQRNKGNFPGRFSGRQFSNSRSEMNVSTLELGDSALYLCASSLGGQGSTDTQYFGPGTRLTVL.

This clone was observed once. The V gene is TRBV7-9, the J gene TRBJ2-7, with 7 bases matching TRBD2. The germline V gene encodes CDR1 SEHNR and CDR2 FQNEAQ (reference sequence). The CDR3 has 16 residues. The J segment lost 2 bases and the V segment lost 5 bases, leaving 12 bases of the junction unmatched. The DNA of the CDR3 is TGTGCCAGCAGCAGATCCCTAGTGGGGGGGACCTACGAGCAGTACTTC. Its translation is CASSRSLVGGTYEQYF.

V gene TRBV4-1 combines with J gene TRBJ1-6; no clear D gene. The CDR3 spans 14 residues. Germline CDR1 reads MGHRA; CDR2 reads YSYEKL. V gave up 0 bases and J gave up 13 bases, with 13 bases separating them. CDR3 in amino acids: CASSQDGSRVPLHF. In DNA, the CDR3 is TGCGCCAGCAGCCAAGATGGGAGCCGCGTCCCCCTCCACTTT.

The chain uses TRBV7-7 and TRBJ1-2; 12 bases fit TRBD1. The germline V gene encodes CDR1 SSHAT and CDR2 FNYEAQ (reference sequence). This CDR3 is 17 amino acids long. V was pared by 4 bases and J by 6 bases, with 12 bases of the junction left unmatched. CDR3 nucleotides: TGTGCCAGCAGCTCCCGCCGGGACAGGGGGCGTCGAGATGGCTACACCTTC. This encodes CASSSRRDRGRRDGYTF.